This is a list of T cell receptor beta chains from one sample in a study of blood T cells in healthy people across ages. TCRdb itself ran the 5' RACE reads through MiXCR, one entry per CDR3 protein. The sample lists approximately 1.5 million distinct CDR3 sequences, roughly 32% occurring once. Sequencing was done on a sample of blood. The source of these receptors is a woman under 40 in good health. The CDR3 runs from the conserved cysteine through the conserved F or W. D genes are given only for firm matches. Some rows mark clone size as missing; the rest say once, few, many or name a class of expanded clone.

v_gene: TRBV7-2
abundance: few
j_gene: TRBJ1-5
d_gene: NA
CDR3aa: CASSLALTGLRQPQHF
CDR3nt: TGTGCCAGCAGCTTAGCGCTAACAGGCCTGAGGCAGCCCCAGCATTTT

v_gene: TRBV11-1
abundance: few
j_gene: TRBJ2-5
d_gene: NA
CDR3aa: CASAQGGETQYF
CDR3nt: TGTGCCAGCGCACAGGGCGGCGAGACCCAGTACTTC

v_gene: TRBV29-1
abundance: NA
j_gene: TRBJ1-1
d_gene: NA
CDR3aa: CSVEERRGNTEAFF
CDR3nt: TGCAGCGTTGAAGAGCGACGGGGGAACACTGAAGCTTTCTTT

v_gene: TRBV11-2
abundance: NA
j_gene: TRBJ2-7
d_gene: NA
CDR3aa: CASNLDTGPPYEQYF
CDR3nt: TGTGCCAGCAACTTAGATACGGGCCCCCCCTACGAGCAGTACTTC

v_gene: TRBV6-2/TRBV6-3
abundance: NA
j_gene: TRBJ1-1
d_gene: NA
CDR3aa: CASSSTVPNTEAFF
CDR3nt: TGTGCCAGCAGTTCGACAGTTCCGAACACTGAAGCTTTCTTT

v_gene: TRBV9
abundance: NA
j_gene: TRBJ1-1
d_gene: NA
CDR3aa: CASSASPDSGTEAFF
CDR3nt: TGTGCCAGCAGCGCAAGTCCCGATTCGGGGACTGAAGCTTTCTTT

v_gene: TRBV27
abundance: NA
j_gene: TRBJ2-7
d_gene: NA
CDR3aa: CASSRARGLSYEQYF
CDR3nt: TGTGCCAGCAGTCGGGCCAGGGGCCTCTCCTACGAGCAGTACTTC

v_gene: TRBV10-3
abundance: NA
j_gene: TRBJ2-3
d_gene: NA
CDR3aa: CVISGGRNQPSTDTQYF
CDR3nt: TGTGTCATCAGTGGTGGGAGGAATCAGCCTAGCACAGATACGCAGTATTTT

v_gene: TRBV15
abundance: few
j_gene: TRBJ2-7
d_gene: NA
CDR3aa: CATSRERGRGSYEQYF
CDR3nt: TGTGCCACCAGCAGGGAACGAGGTCGCGGTTCCTACGAGCAGTACTTC

v_gene: TRBV7-9
abundance: NA
j_gene: TRBJ1-2
d_gene: NA
CDR3aa: CASSAVDGPNGYTF
CDR3nt: TGTGCCAGCAGCGCCGTGGACGGCCCAAATGGCTACACCTTC

v_gene: TRBV7-9
abundance: NA
j_gene: TRBJ2-7
d_gene: NA
CDR3aa: CASSPKGAGEQYF
CDR3nt: TGTGCCAGCAGCCCAAAGGGGGCGGGGGAGCAGTACTTC

v_gene: TRBV28
abundance: NA
j_gene: TRBJ1-2
d_gene: NA
CDR3aa: CASREALGATYGYTF
CDR3nt: TGTGCCAGCAGAGAAGCCCTCGGGGCCACCTATGGCTACACCTTC

v_gene: TRBV29-1
abundance: many
j_gene: TRBJ2-1
d_gene: NA
CDR3aa: CSVDRAGNNEQFF
CDR3nt: TGCAGCGTTGACAGGGCAGGGAACAATGAGCAGTTCTTC

v_gene: TRBV6-2/TRBV6-3
abundance: NA
j_gene: TRBJ2-3
d_gene: TRBD2
CDR3aa: CASRDTSGGAARTDTQYF
CDR3nt: TGTGCCAGCAGAGACACTAGCGGGGGGGCCGCCCGCACAGATACGCAGTATTTT

v_gene: TRBV13
abundance: NA
j_gene: TRBJ1-2
d_gene: TRBD1
CDR3aa: CASSLEVGTEDGYTF
CDR3nt: TGTGCCAGCAGCTTAGAAGTTGGGACAGAAGATGGCTACACCTTC

v_gene: TRBV28
abundance: NA
j_gene: TRBJ2-1
d_gene: NA
CDR3aa: CASKTPGLNENEQFF
CDR3nt: TGTGCCAGCAAGACTCCGGGGCTAAACGAGAATGAGCAGTTCTTC

v_gene: TRBV2
abundance: NA
j_gene: TRBJ1-5
d_gene: NA
CDR3aa: CASSEGLGDQPQHF
CDR3nt: TGTGCCAGCAGTGAAGGGCTGGGGGATCAGCCCCAGCATTTT

v_gene: TRBV3-1
abundance: NA
j_gene: TRBJ1-1
d_gene: NA
CDR3aa: CASSQVSGDEAFF
CDR3nt: TGTGCCAGCAGCCAAGTTTCTGGGGACGAAGCTTTCTTT

v_gene: TRBV20-1
abundance: NA
j_gene: TRBJ1-4
d_gene: TRBD1
CDR3aa: CSAAGTGFLEGDEKLFF
CDR3nt: TGCAGTGCTGCCGGGACAGGGTTTTTGGAAGGGGATGAAAAACTGTTTTTT

v_gene: TRBV29-1
abundance: few
j_gene: TRBJ2-1
d_gene: NA
CDR3aa: CSVGVAATPNEQFF
CDR3nt: TGCAGCGTGGGGGTAGCGGCGACGCCCAATGAGCAGTTCTTC

v_gene: TRBV15
abundance: many
j_gene: TRBJ2-5
d_gene: NA
CDR3aa: CATSRDLETQYF
CDR3nt: TGTGCCACCAGCAGAGATCTGGAGACCCAGTACTTC

v_gene: TRBV20-1
abundance: NA
j_gene: TRBJ2-1
d_gene: NA
CDR3aa: CSATRLDRGREQFF
CDR3nt: TGCAGTGCGACCCGACTGGACCGGGGACGTGAGCAGTTCTTC

v_gene: TRBV5-1
abundance: few
j_gene: TRBJ2-5
d_gene: NA
CDR3aa: CASSPNKGETQYF
CDR3nt: TGCGCCAGCAGCCCCAATAAGGGAGAGACCCAGTACTTC

v_gene: TRBV5-1
abundance: NA
j_gene: TRBJ2-5
d_gene: TRBD2
CDR3aa: CASRPTSGALETQHF
CDR3nt: TGCGCCAGCAGACCGACTAGCGGGGCCCTTGAGACCCAGCACTTC

v_gene: TRBV7-8
abundance: few
j_gene: TRBJ2-1
d_gene: NA
CDR3aa: CASSLRDGNEQFF
CDR3nt: TGTGCCAGCAGCCTCAGGGATGGTAATGAGCAGTTCTTC

v_gene: TRBV7-3
abundance: NA
j_gene: TRBJ2-1
d_gene: NA
CDR3aa: CASSLPPRQGTRNEQFF
CDR3nt: TGTGCCAGCAGCTTACCGCCGAGGCAGGGGACTCGGAATGAGCAGTTCTTC

v_gene: TRBV20-1
abundance: few
j_gene: TRBJ2-6
d_gene: NA
CDR3aa: CSAQRPGPGANVRTF
CDR3nt: TGCAGTGCTCAGAGGCCCGGACCTGGGGCCAACGTCCGGACTTTC

v_gene: TRBV5-1
abundance: NA
j_gene: TRBJ2-2
d_gene: NA
CDR3aa: CASSLAGTRNTGELFF
CDR3nt: TGCGCCAGCAGCTTGGCTGGGACGAGGAACACCGGGGAGCTGTTTTTT

v_gene: TRBV29-1
abundance: NA
j_gene: TRBJ2-1
d_gene: NA
CDR3aa: CSVELRRQGGVYNEQFF
CDR3nt: TGCAGCGTTGAATTGCGTCGACAGGGCGGGGTCTACAATGAGCAGTTCTTC

v_gene: TRBV30
abundance: many
j_gene: TRBJ2-1
d_gene: TRBD2
CDR3aa: CAWSVSGLAGDNEQFF
CDR3nt: TGTGCCTGGAGTGTATCAGGACTAGCGGGAGACAATGAGCAGTTCTTC

v_gene: TRBV20-1
abundance: few
j_gene: TRBJ2-7
d_gene: NA
CDR3aa: CSARTRRTSYEQYF
CDR3nt: TGCAGTGCTAGGACTAGACGTACCTCCTACGAGCAGTACTTC

v_gene: TRBV7-3
abundance: few
j_gene: TRBJ1-5
d_gene: NA
CDR3aa: CASSLNHEVCGQPQHF
CDR3nt: TGTGCCAGCAGCTTAAACCACGAAGTCTGTGGCCAGCCCCAGCATTTT

v_gene: TRBV5-6
abundance: NA
j_gene: TRBJ2-5
d_gene: TRBD2
CDR3aa: CASSGDYLKETQYF
CDR3nt: TGTGCCAGCAGTGGGGACTATTTAAAAGAGACCCAGTACTTC

v_gene: TRBV4-1
abundance: NA
j_gene: TRBJ1-2
d_gene: TRBD1
CDR3aa: CASSQEGTGGDGYTF
CDR3nt: TGCGCCAGCAGCCAAGAGGGGACAGGGGGCGATGGCTACACCTTC

v_gene: TRBV7-9
abundance: NA
j_gene: TRBJ2-5
d_gene: NA
CDR3aa: CASSLGQPIETQYF
CDR3nt: TGTGCCAGCAGCTTAGGGCAGCCTATAGAGACCCAGTACTTC

v_gene: TRBV5-1
abundance: NA
j_gene: TRBJ2-3
d_gene: TRBD2
CDR3aa: CASSLAEAGGPDTQYF
CDR3nt: TGCGCCAGCAGCCTGGCCGAGGCGGGAGGGCCAGATACGCAGTATTTT

v_gene: TRBV5-1
abundance: NA
j_gene: TRBJ2-1
d_gene: TRBD2
CDR3aa: CASSFIAGSSYDEQFF
CDR3nt: TGCGCCAGCAGCTTCATAGCGGGTAGCTCCTACGATGAGCAGTTCTTC

v_gene: TRBV5-1
abundance: NA
j_gene: TRBJ2-7
d_gene: TRBD1
CDR3aa: CASSNIQGAMDEQYF
CDR3nt: TGCGCCAGCAGCAATATACAGGGGGCGATGGACGAGCAGTACTTC

v_gene: TRBV4-1
abundance: NA
j_gene: TRBJ2-5
d_gene: TRBD1
CDR3aa: CASSQVGRDRQETQYF
CDR3nt: TGCGCCAGCAGCCAAGTAGGCCGGGACAGACAAGAGACCCAGTACTTC

v_gene: TRBV5-4
abundance: once
j_gene: TRBJ2-3
d_gene: TRBD1
CDR3aa: CASLPPPGQGTDTQYF
CDR3nt: TGTGCCAGTCTGCCTCCTCCGGGACAGGGCACAGATACGCAGTATTTT

v_gene: TRBV7-7
abundance: few
j_gene: TRBJ2-5
d_gene: TRBD2
CDR3aa: CASSPGRAPETQYF
CDR3nt: TGTGCCAGCAGCCCCGGGAGGGCCCCAGAGACCCAGTACTTC

v_gene: TRBV20-1
abundance: NA
j_gene: TRBJ1-5
d_gene: NA
CDR3aa: CSASRSGLPSNQPQHF
CDR3nt: TGCAGTGCTAGTAGGTCAGGTCTCCCGTCCAATCAGCCCCAGCATTTT

v_gene: TRBV30
abundance: few
j_gene: TRBJ2-7
d_gene: NA
CDR3aa: CAWTGLGTLPGEQYF
CDR3nt: TGTGCCTGGACTGGTCTCGGGACCCTCCCGGGCGAGCAGTACTTC

v_gene: TRBV7-2
abundance: NA
j_gene: TRBJ2-2
d_gene: TRBD2
CDR3aa: CASSLDLAGAGELFF
CDR3nt: TGTGCCAGCAGCTTAGACCTAGCGGGAGCCGGGGAGCTGTTTTTT

v_gene: TRBV30
abundance: few
j_gene: TRBJ1-6
d_gene: NA
CDR3aa: CASGDVRDSPLHF
CDR3nt: TGTGCCTCCGGGGACGTGAGGGATTCACCCCTCCACTTT